This T cell receptor beta chain was found in a study of T cell repertoires in cytomegalovirus infection. Study information: CMV epitopes in the study were HLA-C-restricted (recently identified) and HLA-B-restricted (well studied). Signatures in public TCR beta sequences pointed to both CMV infection and matching HLA type. Broader study findings: Of the TCR beta families, the public ones yielded a cumulative frequency that identified carriers of CMV plus the relevant HLA. Dominating the ex vivo response were TCR beta clonotypes that were CMV-specific and HLA-C-restricted.

TCRdb analysed the reads with MiXCR anew, one entry per CDR3 protein. The repertoire consists of some 900,000 distinct CDR3 sequences, with approximately 32% occurring once and the leading ten covering over 10%. This clonotype has a handful of counts. Its antigen is not identified. The trim removed 5 bases at V and 6 bases at J, leaving 8 bases unmatched. From germline, CDR1 is SGHAT and CDR2 FQDESV (reference sequence). The CDR3 totals 16 residues. V usage is TRBV11-1 and J usage is TRBJ2-3; 13 nucleotides agree with TRBD2. This TCR was sampled from a human donor in good health (CMV status not recorded). Some clones in this sample may be carry-over from other donors' samples. The specimen comprised cultured CD8+ T cells from PBMCs, sampled from culture after CMV antigen stimulation. CDR3 sequence (DNA): TGTGCCAGCAGCCTGACTAGCGGGGGGCGGTCTGATACGCAGTATTTT. It encodes CASSLTSGGRSDTQYF.